The rows below give T cell receptor beta chains drawn from one sample of a study of blood T cell repertoires in COVID-19. Here immunoSEQ multiplex PCR was the method, and the copy in TCRdb shows in-frame clones only, minus some. Among just under 250,000 clones listed, around 88% were seen once. Material: PBMCs or T cells enriched from blood (not recorded which). These TCRs come from a young woman who had recovered from COVID-19. Both conserved end residues are part of each CDR3. A D gene is named only where the DNA matches it firmly. The size entry is marked missing in some rows and otherwise reads once, few, many or a size class.

>TRBV19|TRBJ2-1|.|.
TGTGCCAGTAGTAGGGGCAGGACCTACAATGAGCAGTTCTTC
CASSRGRTYNEQFF
>TRBV7-8|TRBJ2-1|.|.
TGTGCCAGCAGCCCCACGGGTCGCAATGAGCAGTTCTTC
CASSPTGRNEQFF
>TRBV3-1/TRBV3-2|TRBJ1-5|.|.
TGTGCCAGCAGCCAAGGGCAGGGGCGCAATCAGCCCCAGCATTTT
CASSQGQGRNQPQHF
>TRBV11-3|TRBJ2-3|.|TRBD2
TGTGCCAGCAGCTTAGGGCTGGCTAGCGGCCTCACAGATACGCAGTATTTT
CASSLGLASGLTDTQYF
>TRBV7-9|TRBJ2-7|.|TRBD1
TGTGCCAGCAGCCCTAAGACAGGGGGGCGCGAGCAGTACTTC
CASSPKTGGREQYF
>TRBV4-1|TRBJ2-2|.|.
TGCGCCAGCAGCCAAACCGGGACTGGCGACACCGGGGAGCTGTTTTTT
CASSQTGTGDTGELFF
>TRBV5-6|TRBJ1-5|once|.
TGTGCCAGCAGCCCGAACGCGGGAGGTAGCAATCAGCCCCAGCATTTT
CASSPNAGGSNQPQHF
>TRBV9|TRBJ2-7|few|.
TGTGCCAGCAGCGTGGATTCTTTCGAGGGTAGGGAGCAGTACTTC
CASSVDSFEGREQYF
>TRBV4-2|TRBJ2-7|.|.
TGTGCCAGCAGCCAAACCCCGGAGATTAACTACGAGCAGTACTTC
CASSQTPEINYEQYF
>TRBV29-1|TRBJ1-2|.|.
TGCAGCGTTGAAGGAGGAGTATATGGCTACACCTTC
CSVEGGVYGYTF
>TRBV5-1|TRBJ1-4|.|.
TGCGCCAGCAGCTTGACAGAGACCCGGTACGCAACTAATGAAAAACTGTTTTTT
CASSLTETRYATNEKLFF
>TRBV9|TRBJ1-1|.|TRBD1
TGTGCCAGCAGCGTAGTAGGACAGGGTGCCACTGAAGCTTTCTTT
CASSVVGQGATEAFF
>TRBV20-1|TRBJ2-1|.|.
TGCAGTGCTAGACTAGCCAATGAGCAGTTCTTC
CSARLANEQFF
>TRBV11-2|TRBJ1-1|.|.
TGTGCCAGCAGCATTACAGGGTTGGCTGAAGCTTTCTTT
CASSITGLAEAFF
>TRBV27|TRBJ2-5|.|.
TGTGCCAGCAGCTTGGTGCGGAAAGAGACCCAGTACTTC
CASSLVRKETQYF
>TRBV19|TRBJ2-3|.|TRBD1
TGTGCCAGTAGACCCGGGACAGGGGGAACAGATACGCAGTATTTT
CASRPGTGGTDTQYF
>TRBV9|TRBJ2-1|.|.
TGTGCCAGCAGCCCCCGGGAGACCTCCTACAATGAGCAGTTCTTC
CASSPRETSYNEQFF
>TRBV7-2|TRBJ2-1|.|TRBD2
TGTGCCAGCCAAACGACCCCGGGAGGAGGGTACAATGAGCAGTTCTTC
CASQTTPGGGYNEQFF
>TRBV11-2|TRBJ2-3|.|TRBD2
TGTGCCAGCAGCCTAGGGGCAGCGGGAGGGGCAGATACGCAGTATTTT
CASSLGAAGGADTQYF
>TRBV19|TRBJ1-5|.|TRBD1
TGTGCCAGTAGATACAGGGGTCTCAATCAGCCCCAGCATTTT
CASRYRGLNQPQHF
>TRBV6-5|TRBJ1-5|.|TRBD1
TGTGCCAGCAGTTATGGCAGGGGGCCCGGTCAGCCCCAGCATTTT
CASSYGRGPGQPQHF
>TRBV7-2|TRBJ2-3|.|.
TGTGCCAGCAGCGGCCTAGAGGATACGCAGTATTTT
CASSGLEDTQYF
>TRBV28|TRBJ1-2|.|TRBD1
TGTGCCAGCAGTTTACATCAGGGGGCGCGGGGCTACACCTTC
CASSLHQGARGYTF
>TRBV9|TRBJ2-1|.|.
TGTGCCAGCAGCGTAGGCCCCATCGGCACTAGCTCCTACAATGAGCAGTTCTTC
CASSVGPIGTSSYNEQFF
>TRBV7-8|TRBJ1-1|.|TRBD1
TGTGCCAGCAGCTTACAGGGGGGCGCGAACACTGAAGCTTTCTTT
CASSLQGGANTEAFF
>TRBV4-3|TRBJ1-5|.|.
TGCGCCAGCAGCCAAGATAGCCTGCGCAATCAGCCCCAGCATTTT
CASSQDSLRNQPQHF
>TRBV19|TRBJ2-1|.|TRBD2
TGTGCCAGTAGTGACAGGACTAGCGGATTCTACAATGAGCAGTTCTTC
CASSDRTSGFYNEQFF
>TRBV7-2|TRBJ2-3|.|TRBD2
TGTGCCAGCAGCTTAGGACTAGCGGGAGGTAACACAGATACGCAGTATTTT
CASSLGLAGGNTDTQYF
>TRBV27|TRBJ1-6|.|TRBD1
TGTGCCAGCAGTCCCTCGGGACAGGCCTTCTCCTATAATTCACCCCTCCACTTT
CASSPSGQAFSYNSPLHF
>TRBV6-5|TRBJ2-7|.|TRBD2
TGTGCCAGCAGGCAAGCGGGAGGTCCTTCCTACGAGCAGTACTTC
CASRQAGGPSYEQYF
>TRBV24-1|TRBJ2-2|.|TRBD1
TGTGCCACCAGTGATTGGGACAGGAGAGCTGCGAACACCGGGGAGCTGTTTTTT
CATSDWDRRAANTGELFF
>TRBV28|TRBJ2-7|.|TRBD1
TGTGCCACCCTGGGACAGTTTTACGAGCAGTACTTC
CATLGQFYEQYF
>TRBV6-6|TRBJ1-4|.|TRBD1
TGTGCCAGCAGCCGATCTGACAGGGGAACTAATGAAAAACTGTTTTTT
CASSRSDRGTNEKLFF
>TRBV18|TRBJ1-1|.|.
TGTGCCAGCTCACCAGGGGACATAGCAATGAACACTGAAGCTTTCTTT
CASSPGDIAMNTEAFF
>TRBV28|TRBJ2-7|.|.
TGTGCCAGCAGGGCCCCAGGGGCCTCGCACGAGCAGTACTTC
CASRAPGASHEQYF
>TRBV6-2/TRBV6-3|TRBJ1-1|.|.
TGTGCCGGCAGCCCCAGGGCGACTCTGAACACTGAAGCTTTCTTT
CAGSPRATLNTEAFF
>TRBV30|TRBJ2-7|.|TRBD1
TGTGCATGGGAGACAGGGAAGGGCGGAGAGCAGTACTTC
CAWETGKGGEQYF
>TRBV9|TRBJ1-3|few|.
TGTGCCAGCAGCGTAGGTTCTACTGGAAACACCATATATTTT
CASSVGSTGNTIYF
>TRBV5-6|TRBJ1-2|.|TRBD1
TGTGCCAGCAGCTCTACAGGGGGCGATGGCTACACCTTC
CASSSTGGDGYTF
>TRBV7-8|TRBJ2-3|once|TRBD2
TGTGCCAGCAGCTTAAGGCTAGCGGGGCCCACAGATACGCAGTATTTT
CASSLRLAGPTDTQYF
>TRBV6-2/TRBV6-3|TRBJ1-5|.|.
TGTGCCAGCAGTCTTCAATGGGAGGTTCAGCCCCAGCATTTT
CASSLQWEVQPQHF
>TRBV10-2|TRBJ2-3|.|TRBD2
TGCGCCAGCAGACTAGCGGGAGAGAAGGCAGATACGCAGTATTTT
CASRLAGEKADTQYF
>TRBV18|TRBJ2-5|.|.
TGTGCCAGCTCAAGCTATCAAGAGACCCAGTACTTC
CASSSYQETQYF
>TRBV7-9|TRBJ1-1|.|TRBD1
TGTGCCAGCAGCTTAGGAACAGGGGACGGGTTCACTGAAGCTTTCTTT
CASSLGTGDGFTEAFF
>TRBV28|TRBJ2-7|.|TRBD1
TGTGCCAGCAGTTCAAGACGTGGGACAGGGTTTTCCTACGAGCAGTACTTC
CASSSRRGTGFSYEQYF
>TRBV4-2|TRBJ2-1|.|TRBD2
TGTGCCAGCAGTCGCTCGGCGGGAGACGGGGAGCAGTTCTTC
CASSRSAGDGEQFF
>TRBV27|TRBJ2-5|.|TRBD2
TGTGCCAGCAGTTTTAGCGGGGCCCAAGAGACCCAGTACTTC
CASSFSGAQETQYF
>TRBV19|TRBJ1-5|.|TRBD1
TGTGCCAGTACCTACCGGGACAGTGGGAATCAGCCCCAGCATTTT
CASTYRDSGNQPQHF
>TRBV28|TRBJ1-2|once|.
TGTGCCAGCAGTTTAGTTCCCGGGGTCGTGGGTAACTATGGCTACACCTTC
CASSLVPGVVGNYGYTF
>TRBV2|TRBJ1-5|.|.
TGTGCCAGCAATCTGGGCGGGGGAGGGCAGCCCCAGCATTTT
CASNLGGGGQPQHF
>TRBV12-2|TRBJ1-1|.|.
TGTGCAAGTCGCCGATCCTACAGGGGATCGGCTTTCTTT
CASRRSYRGSAFF
>TRBV18|TRBJ2-5|.|.
TGTGCCAGCTCACATCGCGGATTCGGGTCGGAGACCCAGTACTTC
CASSHRGFGSETQYF
>TRBV19|TRBJ2-1|.|TRBD2
TGTGCCAGTACTAAGCGGGAGGCCGGTATCTACAATGAGCAGTTCTTC
CASTKREAGIYNEQFF
>TRBV19|TRBJ2-3|once|TRBD2
TGTGCCAGCGCCATTACTAGCGCAGTCACAGATACGCAGTATTTT
CASAITSAVTDTQYF
>TRBV7-9|TRBJ1-1|.|.
TGTGCCAGCAGCCTTAGAGGGGGGGATGAAGCTTTCTTT
CASSLRGGDEAFF
>TRBV18|TRBJ1-2|.|TRBD1
TGTGCCAGCTCACCAGCTGGACAGGGGGTCTTTTATGGCTACACCTTC
CASSPAGQGVFYGYTF
>TRBV7-9|TRBJ2-3|.|TRBD1
TGTGCCAGCAGCCCCTTAGCCGGGACAGTAAAGACAGATACGCAGTATTTT
CASSPLAGTVKTDTQYF
>TRBV4-3|TRBJ2-4|.|.
TGCGCCAGCAGCCAAGAGGTGCGACGTCCCACAGGCATTCAGTACTTC
CASSQEVRRPTGIQYF
>TRBV14|TRBJ1-1|.|.
TGTGCCAGCAGCATCACAGAGAACACTGAAGCTTTCTTT
CASSITENTEAFF